Each of the 25 T cell receptor beta chains below was sequenced from the same sample in a study of T-cell reconstitution after alpha-beta-depleted transplantation in children. The TCRbeta library was prepared with unique molecular identifiers. In TCRdb, the PCR reads were re-called with MiXCR into one record per CDR3 protein. The sample holds nearly 350,000 distinct CDR3 sequences; around 15% are singletons and the top ten take around 38%. This specimen was PBMCs, mostly from graft donor cells, taken 360 days after TCRalphabeta/CD19-depleted stem cell transplant. Receptors were obtained from a male patient under 10 years old who had a stem cell transplant for acute lymphoblastic leukemia, so the T cells may come from the graft donor.

Ten or more counts support this clonotype. The chain uses TRBV9 and TRBJ2-1; D gene unclear. V dropped 0 bases and J dropped 0 bases, with 10 bases sitting between them. CDR3 size: 16 residues. Germline V gives CDR1 SGDLS, CDR2 YYNGEE. CDR3 residues: CASSVEAIPSYNEQFF. The CDR3 region has the DNA TGTGCCAGCAGCGTAGAAGCTATACCCTCCTACAATGAGCAGTTCTTC.

This clonotype was seen ten or more times. The J gene is TRBJ2-1, the V gene TRBV12-3 or TRBV12-4; 13 bases map to TRBD2. CDR3 length equals 15 residues. V lost 5 bases to trimming and J lost 15 bases; unmatched junction nucleotides: 13. CDR3 loop: CASSPPTSGRPGPFF. The DNA for the CDR3 is TGTGCCAGCAGTCCCCCGACTAGCGGGAGGCCCGGACCGTTCTTC.

This clonotype was recorded many times. This CDR3 reads CASRDRVSQPQHF. The CDR3 nucleotides read TGTGCCAGCAGGGACAGGGTTAGTCAGCCCCAGCATTTT. The chain couples TRBV12-3 or TRBV12-4 to TRBJ1-5; 8 positions match TRBD1. Trimming cost V 6 bases and J 6 bases; bases outside gene matches: 4. The CDR3 extends over 13 amino acids.

J is TRBJ2-7 and V is TRBV7-8, with 11 bases aligning to TRBD1. CDR3 size: 15 residues. Germline-derived CDR1 and CDR2 are SGHVS and FQNEAQ. Germline trimming cut 3 bases from V and 3 bases from J; bases unmatched to any gene: 4. The CDR3 DNA reads TGTGCCAGCAGCTTGCGGACAGGGGGCATCTACGAGCAGTACTTC. Encoded protein: CASSLRTGGIYEQYF. Looking up the rest from reference TRBV7-8 and TRBJ2-7 gives the full variable domain: GAGVSQSPRYKVAKRGQDVALRCDPISGHVSLFWYQQALGQGPEFLTYFQNEAQLDKSGLPSDRFFAERPEGSVSTLKIQRTQQEDSAVYLCASSLRTGGIYEQYFGPGTRLTVT.

This clonotype was detected only a few times. The gene calls are TRBV20-1 and TRBJ2-1, with 12 bases fitting TRBD2. CDR1 is DFQATT and CDR2 is SNEGSKA in the germline V gene (reference sequence). The CDR3 has 19 residues. J lost 2 bases, V lost 1 base, and 12 bases had no gene match. The CDR3 is CSARGSSGRALRAYNEQFF. The CDR3 DNA is TGCAGTGCTAGAGGGTCTAGCGGGAGGGCCTTGCGGGCCTACAATGAGCAGTTCTTC.

The chain carries TRBV28 and TRBJ2-3; D may correspond to TRBD1 or TRBD2 (6 bases each). This CDR3 spans 14 amino acids. Germline V gives CDR1 MDHEN, CDR2 SYDVKM. CDR3 region: CLVLGGLSTDTQYF. CDR3 coding DNA: TGTCTCGTTCTGGGGGGCCTTAGCACAGATACGCAGTATTTT.

This sequence joins TRBV27 and TRBJ2-7; possible D gene TRBD2, 6 bases. Germline V gene data show CDR1 as MNHEY and CDR2 as SMNVEV (reference sequence). Trimming removed 5 bases at V and 2 bases at J, with 16 bases between. CDR3 length: 15 amino acids. The CDR3 coding sequence is TGTGCCAGCAGTAGGTCGGGCGGGGTCCCCTACGAGCAGTACTTC. Translated: CASSRSGGVPYEQYF.

This chain joins TRBV5-1 and TRBJ2-7; D might be TRBD1 (6 bases). The CDR3 sequence is 17 residues long. Trimming removed 0 bases at V and 2 bases at J, with 18 bases between. The germline gives CDR1 SGHRS, CDR2 YFSETQ. In nucleotides, the CDR3 is TGCGCCAGCAGCTTGGCTATGGGGGCCCCGTTAGCCTACGAGCAGTACTTC. This gives the protein CASSLAMGAPLAYEQYF.

In this sample, this clonotype turned up a few times. This chain connects TRBV7-9 to TRBJ2-7; possibly TRBD1 for D (6 bases). The germline V gene encodes CDR1 SEHNR and CDR2 FQNEAQ (reference sequence). The germline V and J ends were trimmed by 5 bases and 2 bases, with 13 bases remaining between them. There are 14 residues in the CDR3. The CDR3 bases are TGTGCCAGCAGCCCTCTGACAGGACCCTACGAGCAGTACTTC. As protein: CASSPLTGPYEQYF. Drawing the rest from reference TRBV7-9 and TRBJ2-7, the complete variable domain is DTGVSQNPRHKITKRGQNVTFRCDPISEHNRLYWYRQTLGQGPEFLTYFQNEAQLEKSRLLSDRFSAERPKGSFSTLEIQRTEQGDSAMYLCASSPLTGPYEQYFGPGTRLTVT.

V is TRBV5-1 and J is TRBJ2-5, with D unclear. The CDR3 spans 15 residues. Trimming pared 4 bases from V and 4 bases from J, leaving 17 bases between. Per the germline V gene, CDR1 is SGHRS and CDR2 is YFSETQ. The CDR3, as DNA: TGCGCCAGCAGCCCGGGTGCAGGTGGAAGAGAGACCCAGTACTTC. Residues: CASSPGAGGRETQYF.

The chain employs TRBV6-1 and TRBJ1-6; no definite D call. The V end lost 8 bases, the J end lost 2 bases, and 13 bases lay between the germline ends. Germline V gives CDR1 MNHNS, CDR2 SASEGT. This CDR3 spans 15 amino acids. DNA of the CDR3: TGTGCCAGCTTGGAGTGGGCTACCTATAATTCACCCCTCCACTTT. Its protein product is CASLEWATYNSPLHF.

J is TRBJ2-1 and V is TRBV20-1; D is unresolved. CDR1 DFQATT and CDR2 SNEGSKA come from the germline V gene (reference sequence). The CDR3 extends over 12 amino acids. Trimming pared 3 bases from V and 11 bases from J, leaving 14 bases between. CDR3 nucleotide sequence: TGCAGTGCTAGGACCCCTAGTGGTCAGCAGTTCTTC. Its translation is CSARTPSGQQFF.

This chain links TRBV4-1 with TRBJ2-3; no clear D gene. The CDR3 sequence is 16 residues long. The germline gives CDR1 MGHRA, CDR2 YSYEKL. Trimming removed 1 base from V and 0 bases from J, with 11 bases in between. CDR3 in amino acids: CASSQAEAFSTDTQYF. The CDR3 bases are TGCGCCAGCAGCCAAGCCGAGGCATTTAGCACAGATACGCAGTATTTT.

V gene TRBV5-4 combines with J gene TRBJ2-5; TRBD2 might be the D (6 bases). The CDR3 extends over 15 amino acids. Trimming took 4 bases from V and 5 from J, leaving 18 bases between them. Germline V CDR1 and CDR2: SGHNT, YYREEE (reference sequence). The CDR3 DNA reads TGTGCCAGCAGCCGAGATCGGGAGAGTGCGGAGACCCAGTACTTC. This gives the protein CASSRDRESAETQYF.

This clonotype was seen a handful of times. V gene TRBV29-1 combines with J gene TRBJ2-5, with D possibly being TRBD1 (6 bases). The ends were cut back, 8 bases at V and 1 base at J, with 14 bases in the middle. The CDR3 covers 13 residues. Germline-derived CDR1 and CDR2 are SQVTM and ANQGSEA. CDR3 residues: CSLVGRGQETQYF. The CDR3 DNA is TGCAGCCTTGTTGGCAGGGGCCAAGAGACCCAGTACTTC.

This rearrangement joins TRBV20-1 to TRBJ2-7, with unresolved D. The CDR3 is made up of 14 amino acids. Germline values: CDR1 DFQATT, CDR2 SNEGSKA (reference sequence). The ends were cut back, 6 bases at V and 0 bases at J, with 15 bases in the middle. The CDR3 sequence: CSALEGGSSYEQYF. The CDR3, as DNA: TGCAGTGCCTTGGAAGGCGGAAGCTCCTACGAGCAGTACTTC.

This clonotype was recorded a few times. J is TRBJ2-5 and V is TRBV12-3 or TRBV12-4, with D possibly TRBD2 on 5 matching bases. The CDR3 extends over 12 amino acids. V shed 6 bases and J shed 4 bases, with 9 bases lying between them. For the CDR3, the DNA is TGTGCCAGCAGCCGAGGGTTAGAGACCCAGTACTTC. It encodes CASSRGLETQYF.

This clonotype was picked up many times. The rearrangement links TRBV27 to TRBJ1-2; a possible D gene is TRBD1 (6 bases). Trimming pared 5 bases from V and 5 bases from J, leaving 12 bases between. CDR3 size: 13 residues. From germline, CDR1 is MNHEY and CDR2 SMNVEV (reference sequence). This CDR3 is CASSPQTGYGYTF. The CDR3 nucleotides read TGTGCCAGCAGTCCTCAGACAGGTTATGGCTACACCTTC.

This clonotype came up many times. The chain employs TRBV4-1 and TRBJ2-7, with no clear D. There are 15 residues in the CDR3. Trimming cost V 2 bases and J 3 bases, with 14 bases left between them. CDR1 is MGHRA, CDR2 YSYEKL, per germline. This chain's CDR3 is CASSQHLTVGYEQYF. DNA of the CDR3: TGCGCCAGCAGCCAACACCTCACAGTCGGCTACGAGCAGTACTTC.

The chain couples TRBV10-3 to TRBJ2-7; TRBD1 might be the D (6 bases). Germline V gene data show CDR1 as ENHRY and CDR2 as SYGVKD. Between the trimmed V and J ends, which lost 3 bases and 2 bases, there was a span of 8 bases. This CDR3 comprises 13 residues. Here the CDR3 DNA reads TGTGCCATCAGTGAAGACAGGACCTACGAGCAGTACTTC. It encodes CAISEDRTYEQYF.

V usage is TRBV28 and J usage is TRBJ2-7, with 7 bases lining up with TRBD2. CDR1 MDHEN and CDR2 SYDVKM come from the germline V gene. V was pared by 5 bases and J by 4 bases, with 14 bases of the junction left unmatched. CDR3 length: 16 residues. The CDR3 spells CASSQTTLADFYEQYF. DNA of the CDR3: TGTGCCAGCAGTCAGACCACTCTAGCGGATTTTTACGAGCAGTACTTC.

This clonotype showed up just a few times. The chain links TRBV4-3 to TRBJ2-7; 7 nucleotides line up with TRBD1. The CDR3 is 15 amino acids. V was pared by 1 base and J by 1 base, with 4 bases of the junction left unmatched. The germline V gene encodes CDR1 LGHNA and CDR2 YSLEER. CDR3 protein: CASSQGDSASYEQYF. CDR3 nucleotide sequence: TGCGCCAGCAGCCAAGGGGACAGTGCTTCCTACGAGCAGTACTTC.

The chain has TRBV4-3 and TRBJ2-2; TRBD2 matches 9 bases. Germline CDR1 LGHNA, CDR2 YSLEER. Germline trimming cut 0 bases from V and 6 bases from J; bases unmatched to any gene: 8. The CDR3 is 17 residues long. CDR3 sequence: CASSQDILAGGPGELFF. The CDR3 DNA reads as TGCGCCAGCAGCCAAGATATTCTTGCGGGAGGGCCCGGGGAGCTGTTTTTT.

V and J are TRBV6-6 and TRBJ2-1; possible D gene TRBD2, 6 bases. The V gene's germline CDR1 is MNHNY and CDR2 SVGAGI (reference sequence). The CDR3 loop spans 12 amino acids. Trimming shortened V by 3 bases and J by 8 bases, and 8 bases separated the two germline ends. The CDR3 protein is CASSYWRDEQFF. CDR3 sequence (DNA): TGTGCCAGCAGTTATTGGAGGGATGAGCAGTTCTTC.

This rearrangement joins TRBV19 to TRBJ2-7; D may be TRBD1 (5 bases). The V end lost 1 base, the J end lost 2 bases, and 9 bases lay between the germline ends. The CDR3 has 14 amino acids. Germline assignment: CDR1 LNHDA and CDR2 SQIVND (reference sequence). CDR3 coding DNA: TGTGCCAGTAGTATAGCAGGGTGGGCCTACGAGCAGTACTTC. Protein product: CASSIAGWAYEQYF.